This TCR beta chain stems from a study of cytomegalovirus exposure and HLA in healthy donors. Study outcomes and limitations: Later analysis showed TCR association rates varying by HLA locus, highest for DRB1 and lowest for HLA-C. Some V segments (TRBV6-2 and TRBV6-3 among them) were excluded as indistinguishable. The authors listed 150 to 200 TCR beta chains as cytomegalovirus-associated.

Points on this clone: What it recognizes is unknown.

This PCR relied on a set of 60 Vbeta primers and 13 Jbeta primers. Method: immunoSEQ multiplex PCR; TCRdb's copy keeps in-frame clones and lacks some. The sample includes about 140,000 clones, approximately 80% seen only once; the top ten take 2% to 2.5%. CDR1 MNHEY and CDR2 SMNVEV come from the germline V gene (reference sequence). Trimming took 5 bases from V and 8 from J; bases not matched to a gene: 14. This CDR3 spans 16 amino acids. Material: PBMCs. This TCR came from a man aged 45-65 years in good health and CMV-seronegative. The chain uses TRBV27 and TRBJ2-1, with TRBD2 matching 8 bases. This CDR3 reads CASSAPTSALGDEQFF. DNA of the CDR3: TGTGCCAGCAGTGCTCCGACTAGCGCCCTGGGGGATGAGCAGTTCTTC.